A single sample gave rise to the 30 T cell receptor beta chains below, sequenced in a study of blood T cell repertoires in COVID-19 (dated by TCRdb to about 2020). Library prep was done by the immunoSEQ multiplex PCR assay. TCRdb obtained this table from immuneACCESS and retained in-frame rearrangements with V and J assigned. These tables miss some clones; where compared with another copy, unresolved V genes account for less than half of the shortfall, and the remainder is unexplained. For this sample there are more than 100,000 clones; around 88% appear just once. 3% to 3.5% of the sample belongs to the ten largest clones. The sample consisted of peripheral blood. Receptors were obtained from a human donor in a cohort sampled during active COVID-19.

The chain joins TRBV10-1 to TRBJ2-7; 8 bases are a match to TRBD1. V trimming: 1 base; J trimming: 5 bases; junction bases outside the gene matches: 7. The CDR3 contains 15 residues. CDR1 WNHNN and CDR2 SYGVQD come from the germline V gene (reference sequence). The CDR3 coding sequence is TGCGCCAGCAGTGAGTTGGAGACAGGGGTGGACGAGCAGTACTTC. Translated: CASSELETGVDEQYF.

The genes are TRBV4-2 and TRBJ2-3, with 13 nucleotides matching TRBD2. Germline values: CDR1 LGHNA, CDR2 YNFKEQ. The CDR3 runs to 17 residues. V dropped 2 bases and J dropped 4; count of bases not matched to a gene: 6. The CDR3 region is CASSQRLAGGGADTQYF. DNA of the CDR3: TGTGCCAGCAGCCAAAGACTAGCGGGAGGTGGGGCAGATACGCAGTATTTT.

The CDR3 sequence is CSVQAGGPLEQYF. CDR3 DNA: TGCAGCGTTCAAGCGGGAGGCCCTCTGGAGCAGTACTTC. The V and J genes are TRBV29-1 and TRBJ2-7, with 9 positions matching TRBD2. From germline, CDR1 is SQVTM and CDR2 ANQGSEA. This CDR3 comprises 13 residues. V lost 5 bases, J lost 7 bases, and 9 bases stayed unmatched.

DNA for the CDR3: TGTGCCAGCAGCCTGGACACCGCTTATGGCTACACCTTC. This translates into CASSLDTAYGYTF. The V gene is TRBV5-8, the J gene TRBJ1-2, with a weak D call TRBD1 (5 bases). This CDR3 has 13 residues. Germline loops: CDR1 SGHTS, CDR2 YDEGEE. The ends were cut back, 4 bases at V and 5 bases at J, with 12 bases in the middle.

This sequence joins TRBV28 and TRBJ1-1; maybe TRBD1 (5 bases). The germline gives CDR1 MDHEN, CDR2 SYDVKM. The CDR3 consists of 14 residues. Trimming removed 4 bases from V and 4 bases from J, with 13 bases in between. The chain's CDR3 is CASSSQGSATEAFF. The CDR3, as DNA: TGTGCCAGCAGTTCCCAGGGATCGGCCACTGAAGCTTTCTTT.

This clone was seen only once. The J gene is TRBJ1-1, the V gene TRBV7-8; 12 nucleotides line up with TRBD1. Germline CDR1 is SGHVS and CDR2 is FQNEAQ. CDR3 length: 16 residues. The V and J ends lost 5 bases and 4 bases, in that order; junction bases with no gene match: 8. The CDR3 DNA reads as TGTGCCAGCAGCACGGGGACAGGGGGCCGGGGCACTGAAGCTTTCTTT. This translates into CASSTGTGGRGTEAFF.

The chain is built from TRBV10-1 and TRBJ2-7; D might be TRBD1 (5 bases). Trimming stripped 3 bases from V and 2 bases from J, with 11 bases between. CDR3 length: 14 residues. The germline V gene has CDR1 WNHNN and CDR2 SYGVQD (reference sequence). CDR3 protein: CASSEIPGPYEQYF. The CDR3 coding sequence is TGCGCCAGCAGTGAAATCCCAGGGCCCTACGAGCAGTACTTC.

The CDR3 bases are TGTGCCAGCAGTTACTCCGGGACAGGGGATAAGGGTGGCTACACCTTC. This translates into CASSYSGTGDKGGYTF. The chain has TRBV6-5 and TRBJ1-2; 10 positions match TRBD1. The CDR3 extends over 16 amino acids. After removal of 0 bases from V and 7 bases from J, the junction contained 8 bases not matched to a gene. The V gene's germline CDR1 is MNHEY and CDR2 SVGAGI.

The chain couples TRBV28 to TRBJ1-4; no firm D call. The germline V and J ends were trimmed by 4 bases and 0 bases, with 12 bases remaining between them. The V gene's germline CDR1 is MDHEN and CDR2 SYDVKM. The CDR3 totals 16 residues. The CDR3 nucleotides read TGTGCCAGCAGTTCCGGCAGAGGGACAACTAATGAAAAACTGTTTTTT. Residues: CASSSGRGTTNEKLFF.

This chain uses TRBV9 with TRBJ2-1, with 13 bases lining up with TRBD2. The V gene end was trimmed by 6 bases and the J gene end by 8 bases; junction bases not matched to a gene: 5. The CDR3 is made up of 14 amino acids. Germline lookup yields CDR1 SGDLS and CDR2 YYNGEE. The CDR3 sequence is CASKRTSGGDEQFF. The CDR3 DNA is TGTGCCAGCAAGAGGACTAGCGGGGGTGATGAGCAGTTCTTC.

This clone has a handful of counts. V and J are TRBV19 and TRBJ1-5; 9 positions agree with TRBD1. Trimming cost V 6 bases and J 5 bases; bases outside gene matches: 8. The germline CDR1 and CDR2 sequences are LNHDA and SQIVND (reference sequence). CDR3 size: 15 residues. The chain's CDR3 is CASSPGTGRDQPQHF. The CDR3 nucleotides read TGTGCCAGTAGCCCAGGGACAGGGCGGGATCAGCCCCAGCATTTT.

The chain links TRBV19 to TRBJ2-7, with 8 bases matching TRBD1. The V gene's germline CDR1 is LNHDA and CDR2 SQIVND (reference sequence). Germline trimming cut 3 bases from V and 6 bases from J; bases unmatched to any gene: 7. This CDR3 contains 14 residues. The CDR3 spells CASSIRTGLAEQYF. Written as DNA, the CDR3 is TGTGCCAGTAGTATCCGGACAGGGCTAGCCGAGCAGTACTTC.

This clone was recorded a few times. The chain recombines TRBV9 with TRBJ1-2, with TRBD1 identical over 7 bases. The CDR3 is 16 residues long. Trimming took 0 bases from V and 1 from J; bases not matched to a gene: 6. From germline, CDR1 is SGDLS and CDR2 YYNGEE. The CDR3: CASSVGPTGINYGYTF. The CDR3 nucleotides read TGTGCCAGCAGCGTAGGTCCGACAGGGATTAACTATGGCTACACCTTC.

The chain has TRBV9 and TRBJ2-7; weak D call: TRBD2 (7 bases). Germline V gives CDR1 SGDLS, CDR2 YYNGEE. Trimming removed 3 bases at V and 4 bases at J, with 17 bases between. The CDR3 length is 15 residues. The CDR3 spells CASSAGGADLYEQYF. CDR3 coding DNA: TGTGCCAGCAGCGCGGGGGGCGCGGACCTTTACGAGCAGTACTTC.

This clone was observed once. This chain connects TRBV6-5 to TRBJ1-1, with TRBD1 identical over 7 bases. J lost 3 bases, V lost 11 bases, and 15 bases had no gene match. Germline assignment: CDR1 MNHEY and CDR2 SVGAGI. CDR3 length equals 15 residues. As DNA, the CDR3 is TGTGCCTCCGGTTCGATGGGACAGAGACACACTGAAGCTTTCTTT. Translating it yields CASGSMGQRHTEAFF.

The V call is TRBV27, the J call TRBJ1-4; the D gene is possibly TRBD1 (6 bases). Deletions cut 7 bases from V and 8 bases from J, with 17 bases between. The germline CDR1 and CDR2 sequences are MNHEY and SMNVEV (reference sequence). The CDR3 length is 14 residues. CDR3 in amino acids: CASTNRVGYEKLFF. The CDR3 DNA reads as TGTGCCAGCACCAACAGGGTTGGTTACGAAAAACTGTTTTTT.

The J gene is TRBJ2-1, the V gene TRBV27; D not resolved. CDR3 length: 14 amino acids. Germline CDR1 is MNHEY and CDR2 is SMNVEV (reference sequence). Trimming left V 7 bases short and J 8 bases short, with 18 bases between. Here the CDR3 reads CASTNPVRNHEQFF. CDR3 DNA: TGTGCCAGCACTAATCCCGTTCGCAACCATGAGCAGTTCTTC.

This clone was picked up a small number of times. The CDR3 DNA follows: TGTGCCATCAGTGTAACAGGGCACTACGAGCAGTACTTC. Protein sequence: CAISVTGHYEQYF. The chain joins TRBV10-3 to TRBJ2-7, with a possible D match to TRBD1 (6 bases). Germline V gives CDR1 ENHRY, CDR2 SYGVKD. The CDR3 covers 13 residues. The germline V and J ends were trimmed by 4 bases and 3 bases, with 10 bases remaining between them.

This chain links TRBV7-9 with TRBJ2-5, with 10 bases identical to TRBD1. With 6 bases clipped from V and 2 bases from J, the junction kept 6 bases outside the gene matches. The CDR3 covers 15 residues. Germline CDR1 is SEHNR and CDR2 is FQNEAQ (reference sequence). CDR3 loop: CASSWTGGNQETQYF. In DNA form, the CDR3 reads TGTGCCAGCAGTTGGACAGGGGGTAATCAAGAGACCCAGTACTTC.

The rearrangement joins TRBV5-1 to TRBJ1-2; TRBD1 aligns across 8 bases. The length of the CDR3 is 14 residues. Germline lookup yields CDR1 SGHRS and CDR2 YFSETQ. Unmatched junction bases numbered 10, after V lost 4 bases and J lost 8 bases. CDR3: CASSKYRGDKGYTF. The CDR3 DNA follows: TGCGCCAGCAGCAAGTACAGGGGGGACAAAGGCTACACCTTC.

The chain combines TRBV4-2 with TRBJ2-7; tentatively, D is TRBD1 (5 bases). V lost 1 base to trimming and J lost 2 bases, with 21 bases between them. The CDR3 covers 18 residues. Germline CDR1 LGHNA, CDR2 YNFKEQ. For the CDR3, the DNA is TGTGCCAGCAGCCAAGCCGTCACAGGTCCAGGCCCTCCCTACGAGCAGTACTTC. It is translated as CASSQAVTGPGPPYEQYF.

The chain combines TRBV9 with TRBJ2-7, with 7 positions matching TRBD2. Losses at the gene ends were 1 base for V and 0 bases for J; bases not matched to a gene: 4. This CDR3 is built from 15 residues. The germline gives CDR1 SGDLS, CDR2 YYNGEE. In nucleotides, the CDR3 is TGTGCCAGCAGCGTACTCCCGGGAGGCTCCTACGAGCAGTACTTC. Translation: CASSVLPGGSYEQYF.

The chain uses TRBV7-2 and TRBJ2-3; no clear D. The CDR3 totals 17 residues. The V end was cut by 1 base, the J end by 1 base, with 15 bases between. From germline, CDR1 is SGHTA and CDR2 FQGNSA. In DNA form, the CDR3 reads TGTGCCAGCAGCTTAGTGGGTGAGGCGGCAGGCACAGATACGCAGTATTTT. Translated: CASSLVGEAAGTDTQYF.

The rearrangement links TRBV9 to TRBJ2-5; 8 positions match TRBD1. The CDR3 length is 16 residues. The trim removed 2 bases at V and 2 bases at J, leaving 8 bases unmatched. In germline, CDR1 is SGDLS, CDR2 YYNGEE. The CDR3 is CASSVQGARGQETQYF. CDR3 bases: TGTGCCAGCAGCGTCCAGGGGGCGCGTGGGCAAGAGACCCAGTACTTC.

The V and J genes are TRBV3-1 (or the pseudogene TRBV3-2) and TRBJ2-2; D ambiguous. Trimming shortened V by 0 bases and J by 6 bases, and 14 bases separated the two germline ends. Germline CDR1 reads LGHDT; CDR2 reads YNNKEL (reference sequence). The CDR3 has 16 amino acids. The CDR3 sequence is CASSQDEVVDPGELFF. The CDR3, as DNA: TGTGCCAGCAGCCAAGATGAGGTGGTGGATCCCGGGGAGCTGTTTTTT.

This chain uses TRBV18 with TRBJ1-3, with D perhaps matching TRBD1 (6 bases). V dropped 0 bases and J dropped 4 bases, with 10 bases sitting between them. Germline V gene lookup returns CDR1 KGHSH and CDR2 LQKENI. CDR3 length: 15 residues. DNA of the CDR3: TGTGCCAGCTCACCACCTTCGACAGGAGGAAACACCATATATTTT. Its translation: CASSPPSTGGNTIYF.

This chain connects TRBV5-8 to TRBJ2-1, with 8 bases aligning to TRBD2. The CDR3 is 14 amino acids. Per the germline V gene, CDR1 is SGHTS and CDR2 is YDEGEE. The V segment lost 9 bases and the J segment 4 bases; nucleotides outside the gene matches: 9. The CDR3 sequence: CAIFRLASYNEQFF. The CDR3, as DNA: TGTGCCATATTTAGACTAGCGTCATACAATGAGCAGTTCTTC. The full variable domain, completed using reference TRBV5-8 and TRBJ2-1, is EAGVTQSPTHLIKTRGQQATLRCSPISGHTSVYWYQQALGLGLQFLLWYDEGEERNRGNFPPRFSGRQFPNYSSELNVNALELEDSALYLCAIFRLASYNEQFFGPGTRLTVL.

The J gene is TRBJ2-5, the V gene TRBV7-3; 9 nucleotides match TRBD2. The V gene end was trimmed by 0 bases and the J gene end by 5 bases; junction bases not matched to a gene: 4. The CDR3 is made up of 15 amino acids. The germline V gene encodes CDR1 SGHTA and CDR2 FQGTGA. The CDR3: CASSLTGLAGETQYF. CDR3 DNA: TGTGCCAGCAGCTTAACAGGGCTAGCGGGGGAGACCCAGTACTTC. Based on the CDR3 plus reference TRBV7-3 and TRBJ2-5, the full variable domain is GAGVSQTPSNKVTEKGKYVELRCDPISGHTALYWYRQSLGQGPEFLIYFQGTGAADDSGLPNDRFFAVRPEGSVSTLKIQRTERGDSAVYLCASSLTGLAGETQYFGPGTRLLVL.

This chain uses TRBV5-1 with TRBJ2-3; 9 nucleotides line up with TRBD2. The CDR3 length is 14 residues. The V segment lost 4 bases and the J segment 1 base; nucleotides outside the gene matches: 1. Germline CDR1 and CDR2: SGHRS and YFSETQ. The CDR3 region has the DNA TGCGCCAGCAGCCGGACTAGCGGCACAGATACGCAGTATTTT. Its translation: CASSRTSGTDTQYF. The complete variable domain, with remaining parts taken from reference TRBV5-1 and TRBJ2-3, reads KAGVTQTPRYLIKTRGQQVTLSCSPISGHRSVSWYQQTPGQGLQFLFEYFSETQRNKGNFPGRFSGRQFSNSRSEMNVSTLELGDSALYLCASSRTSGTDTQYFGPGTRLTVL.

The chain couples TRBV5-1 to TRBJ2-1, with 10 bases fitting TRBD2. With V trimmed by 5 bases and J by 7 bases, 3 bases remained unmatched. The CDR3 is made up of 13 amino acids. Germline CDR1 and CDR2: SGHRS and YFSETQ. The CDR3 spells CASRLAGANEQFF. The CDR3 DNA is TGCGCCAGCAGGCTAGCGGGAGCGAATGAGCAGTTCTTC.